This T cell receptor (beta chain) stems from a study of OX40 agonist ivuxolimab in advanced cancers. Study overall: Every patient in dose escalation had hepatocellular carcinoma, melanoma, renal cell or head and neck cancer. Findings of the study overall: Relatively little clonal expansion, among the lowest observed, appeared in partial responders at 0.1-3.0 mg/kg. The average count of expanded clones was higher among CD8+ T cells than among CD4+. Several nonresponders also turned out to have low normalized T-cell clonal expansion.

To note about this clone: Its target is not known.

Libraries were prepared by immunoSEQ multiplex PCR; TCRdb keeps only in-frame clonotypes and omits some of them. The sample consists of 72,000 or so clones, 75% to 90% of them appearing once. CDR3 length: 12 amino acids. V shed 11 bases and J 3 bases; nucleotides not matched to a gene: 2. Germline V gene data show CDR1 as MDHEN and CDR2 as SYDVKM. This sequence was found in an adult with an advanced solid tumor such as melanoma, head and neck, liver or kidney cancer. Sequenced here: CD4+ or CD8+ T cells sorted from blood, sampled in a trial of the OX40 agonist ivuxolimab. V usage is TRBV28 and J usage is TRBJ2-1; 9 bases match TRBD2. The CDR3 DNA sequence: TGTGCCTCGACTAGCGGCTACAATGAGCAGTTCTTC. Its translation is CASTSGYNEQFF.